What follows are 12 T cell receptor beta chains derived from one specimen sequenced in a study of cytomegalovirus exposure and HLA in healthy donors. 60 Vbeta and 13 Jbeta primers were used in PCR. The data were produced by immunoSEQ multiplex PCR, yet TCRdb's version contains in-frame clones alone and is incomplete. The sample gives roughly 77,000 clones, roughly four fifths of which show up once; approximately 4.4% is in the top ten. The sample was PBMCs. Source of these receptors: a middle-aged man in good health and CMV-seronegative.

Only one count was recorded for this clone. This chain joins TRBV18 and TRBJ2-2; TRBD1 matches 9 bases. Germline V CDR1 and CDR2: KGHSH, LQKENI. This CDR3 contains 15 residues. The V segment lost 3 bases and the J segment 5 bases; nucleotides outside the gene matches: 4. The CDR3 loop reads CASSPGQGRTGELFF. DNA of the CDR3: TGTGCCAGCTCACCTGGACAGGGGCGGACCGGGGAGCTGTTTTTT.

This CDR3 is CASSPVQGRLYEQYF. The CDR3 DNA reads as TGTGCCAGCTCACCAGTCCAGGGTCGCCTCTACGAGCAGTACTTC. The chain is built from TRBV18 and TRBJ2-5; perhaps TRBD1 as D (5 bases). The better agreement between TRBJ2-7 and the DNA end casts doubt on the J call. From germline, CDR1 is KGHSH and CDR2 LQKENI. The CDR3 extends over 15 amino acids.

The CDR3 is CASSSGLAGEPIQETQYF. The CDR3 DNA sequence: TGTGCCAGCAGCTCGGGACTAGCGGGGGAACCCATCCAAGAGACCCAGTACTTC. The rearrangement uses TRBV7-3 and TRBJ2-5; TRBD2 matches 14 bases. This CDR3 is 18 amino acids long. The V segment lost 4 bases and the J segment 1 base; nucleotides outside the gene matches: 8. Germline V CDR1 and CDR2: SGHTA, FQGTGA.

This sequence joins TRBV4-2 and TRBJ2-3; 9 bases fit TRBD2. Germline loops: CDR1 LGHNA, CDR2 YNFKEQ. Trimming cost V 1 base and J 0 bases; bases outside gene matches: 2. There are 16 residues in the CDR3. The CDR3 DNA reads TGTGCCAGCAGCCAAGTTCTAGCGGGAAGCACAGATACGCAGTATTTT. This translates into CASSQVLAGSTDTQYF.

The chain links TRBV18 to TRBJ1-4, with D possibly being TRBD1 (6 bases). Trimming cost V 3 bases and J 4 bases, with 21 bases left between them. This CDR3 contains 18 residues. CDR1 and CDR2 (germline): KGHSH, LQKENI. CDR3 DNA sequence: TGTGCCAGCTCACCTACTAGGATATCAGGGGATGGTAATGAAAAACTGTTTTTT. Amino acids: CASSPTRISGDGNEKLFF.

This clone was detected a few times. Here the CDR3 DNA reads TGTGCCAGCAGCCCATATCTCCGGGACAGGGTTCTTCAAGAGACCCAGTACTTC. It translates to CASSPYLRDRVLQETQYF. J is TRBJ2-5 and V is TRBV5-4; 9 nucleotides agree with TRBD1. This CDR3 has 18 residues. From germline, CDR1 is SGHNT and CDR2 YYREEE (reference sequence). Trimming at V came to 4 bases and at J to 2 bases, leaving 15 bases not matched to a gene.

CDR3 DNA sequence: TGTGCCAGCAGTGAAGATTGGGGCGGCAATCAGCCCCAGCATTTT. The encoded protein is CASSEDWGGNQPQHF. This chain joins TRBV6-1 and TRBJ1-5; maybe TRBD1 (5 bases). The CDR3 totals 15 residues. The germline CDR1 and CDR2 sequences are MNHNS and SASEGT. V lost 1 base, J lost 2 bases, and 9 bases lay in between.

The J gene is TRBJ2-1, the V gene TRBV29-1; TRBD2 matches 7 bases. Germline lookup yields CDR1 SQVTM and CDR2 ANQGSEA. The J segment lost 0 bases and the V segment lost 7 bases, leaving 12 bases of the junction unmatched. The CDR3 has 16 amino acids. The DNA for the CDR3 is TGCAGCGGCAGACTAGCAGGGACTGTCTCCTACAATGAGCAGTTCTTC. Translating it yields CSGRLAGTVSYNEQFF.

CDR3 amino acids: CASSLGLADTDTQYF. In nucleotides, the CDR3 is TGTGCCAGCAGCTTGGGACTAGCGGACACAGATACGCAGTATTTT. This chain connects TRBV11-3 to TRBJ2-3; 11 nucleotides align to TRBD2. Germline-derived CDR1 and CDR2 are SGHNT and YENEEA. The CDR3 runs 15 residues. The ends lost 3 bases at V and 2 bases at J; junction bases unmatched: 1. The full variable domain, completed using reference TRBV11-3 and TRBJ2-3, is EAGVVQSPRYKIIEKKQPVAFWCNPISGHNTLYWYLQNLGQGPELLIRYENEEAVDDSQLPKDRFSAERLKGVDSTLKIQPAELGDSAVYLCASSLGLADTDTQYFGPGTRLTVL.

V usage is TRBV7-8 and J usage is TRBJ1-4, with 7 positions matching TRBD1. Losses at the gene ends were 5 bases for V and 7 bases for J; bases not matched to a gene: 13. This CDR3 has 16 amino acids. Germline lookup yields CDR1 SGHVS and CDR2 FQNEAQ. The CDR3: CASSVDRARDTEKLFF. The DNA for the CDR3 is TGTGCCAGCAGCGTTGACAGGGCGAGGGATACTGAAAAACTGTTTTTT.

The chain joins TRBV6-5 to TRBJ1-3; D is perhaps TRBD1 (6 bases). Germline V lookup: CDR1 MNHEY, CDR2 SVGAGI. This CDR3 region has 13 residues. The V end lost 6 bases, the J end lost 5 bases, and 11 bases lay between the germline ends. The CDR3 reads CASSPGHRNTIYF. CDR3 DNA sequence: TGTGCCAGCAGCCCGGGACATAGAAACACCATATATTTT.

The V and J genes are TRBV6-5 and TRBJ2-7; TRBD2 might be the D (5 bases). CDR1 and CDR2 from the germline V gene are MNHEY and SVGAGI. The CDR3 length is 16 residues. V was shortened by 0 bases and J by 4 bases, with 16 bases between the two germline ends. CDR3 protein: CASSYSTIGGSYEQYF. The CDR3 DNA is TGTGCCAGCAGTTACTCGACAATCGGCGGGTCGTACGAGCAGTACTTC.